This T cell receptor beta chain came from a study of shared clonotypes between healthy human individuals (dated by TCRdb to 2018 to 2021). Some background on the complete study: Two women and a few men aged 18 to 49 years were included in the cohort. The study deeply sequenced blood TCR repertoires of five healthy adults to estimate repertoire size and the extent of clonotype sharing between individuals. Different laboratories and diverse techniques were used to prepare libraries and sequence TCR repertoires, to increase sequencing depth and limit assay-specific biases. Each donor's leukapheresis produced roughly between about 0.8 and 8.9 billion PBMCs.

Using the deep immunoSEQ assay, TCR CDR3 regions were amplified from genomic DNA by multiplex PCR. Genomic DNA extracted from each cell subset was distributed evenly over all wells of several immunoSEQ 96-well plates, and each plate served as one replicate. Each replicate PCR for unsorted PBMC received 250 to 300 ng genomic DNA, equal to 30,000 to 35,000 T cell genomes. Unsorted PBMC genomic DNA was sequenced across ten immunoSEQ deep assay plates. Purified libraries were quantified with a Qubit 3.0 fluorometer, sized on a Bioanalyzer 2100, and re-quantified with the KAPA Library Quantification kit. Every immunoSEQ 96-well plate was sequenced on a dedicated single-read 150-cycle Illumina NextSeq 550 flow cell. The source study handled its data this way. Because the immunoSEQ output held only junctional sequences and lacked quality scores, the filtering could not match the filtering applied to full-length reads. To assign V/J genes and CDR3, sequences were annotated using PyIR, a Python wrapper for IgBLAST v1.9, with IMGT germline references. Reads were filtered out if the reads had weak V/J assignments (E-value above 1e-6), no CDR3, stop codons, out-of-frame junctions, or ambiguous translated residues. V3J clonotypes were defined by identical inferred V gene, J gene, and CDR3 amino acid sequence. The percentage overlap between two repertoires was calculated by dividing the number of shared unique clonotypes by the size of the smaller repertoire. RTK rarefaction, the Chao1 estimator, and Recon v2.1 estimates of unobserved clonotypes were used to assess repertoire richness. The table comes from immuneACCESS by way of TCRdb, which keeps in-frame sequences with V and J called. Part of the clones is missing from these tables; in studies checked, under half for an unresolved V gene and the rest for unknown reasons. V, J and clone size derive from that table, while D and trimming were established from the DNA sequence. For this sample the table gives more than 400,000 clones, of which about 72% were detected only once. The ten largest clones capture around 12% of the sample.

The research as a whole found: The small number of donors limited the genetic and exposure-history diversity represented. Only blood was sampled, and tissue TCR repertoires likely differ from those in blood. Pairwise subsampling led to the expectation that sequencing depth would affect the degree of clonotype sharing among donors.

Details on this clone: Its recognized antigen is unknown. The sample holds no much larger clone one base away, and base qualities are not on file.

The CDR3 holds 14 amino acids from the cysteine to the phenylalanine. CDR3 DNA only is kept here, 42 bases in frame from base 1. V is cut by 8 bases and J by 2 bases, and the space between the germline ends is 15 bases. From a lookup of the germline V gene, CDR1 and CDR2 are SNHLY and FYNNEI. Donors were healthy HIV-negative adults with no recently reported acute infections or vaccinations. Every donor was a Caucasian adult living in Nashville, Tennessee, USA. For unsorted samples, 70 million to 95 million PBMCs were counted, and genomic DNA was extracted using the QIAamp DNA Blood Mini kit. After blood collection by leukapheresis, PBMCs were isolated using Ficoll-Histopaque density gradient centrifugation and then cryopreserved in the vapor phase of liquid nitrogen.

This TCR was sampled from a woman in her 40s in good health. Some clones in this sample may be carry-over from other donors' samples. Specimen: PBMCs. The rearrangement combines TRBV2 with TRBJ1-1, and possibly TRBD1, on 6 matching bases. The CDR3 has the sequence CASVGQRLNTEAFF. The sequence in DNA is TGTGCCAGCGTAGGACAGCGCCTTAACACTGAAGCTTTCTTT.